A single sample is the source of the 5 T cell receptor beta chains below, sequenced in a study of STAT3 mutations in large granular lymphocyte leukemia. Study-level points and caveats: Every T-LGLL patient had at least one immunodominant TCRbeta clonotype.

The protocol was immunoSEQ multiplex PCR, while the TCRdb copy is restricted to in-frame clones and leaves out a portion. The sample has several thousand clones, roughly 70% seen once; the top ten hold about 25%. These receptors' targets are unknown. Input material: peripheral blood mononuclear cells. Source of these receptors: a woman aged 40 to 50 with T-cell large granular lymphocyte leukemia. Some clones in this sample may be carry-over from other donors' samples.

As DNA, the CDR3 is TGTGCCTGGAGTTTTGGGACCCATAACTATGGCTACACCTTC. Its protein product is CAWSFGTHNYGYTF. The gene calls are TRBV30 and TRBJ1-2, with a weak D call TRBD1 (5 bases). V gave up 2 bases and J gave up 1 base, with 11 bases separating them. Per the germline V gene, CDR1 is GTSNPN and CDR2 is SVGIG (reference sequence). The length of the CDR3 is 14 residues.

The sample holds a few counts of this clone. This rearrangement joins TRBV10-3 to TRBJ1-1, with D hard to call. Trimming shortened V by 0 bases and J by 10 bases, and 9 bases separated the two germline ends. This CDR3 comprises 12 residues. Germline CDR1 and CDR2: ENHRY and SYGVKD. This CDR3 is CAISESSVGAFF. DNA for the CDR3: TGTGCCATCAGTGAGTCATCGGTGGGAGCTTTCTTT.

V usage is TRBV28 and J usage is TRBJ2-7, with a tentative D call TRBD1 (6 bases). Germline values: CDR1 MDHEN, CDR2 SYDVKM. V lost 5 bases and J lost 12, with 23 bases in between. The CDR3 consists of 14 residues. The CDR3 spells CASSPGGTSIRAYF. In nucleotides, the CDR3 is TGTGCCAGCAGTCCCGGTGGGACATCAATCCGTGCGTACTTC.

The CDR3 DNA is TGTGCCAGCTCACCACCTTATAGCAATCAGCCCCAGCATTTT. The encoded protein is CASSPPYSNQPQHF. V and J are TRBV18 and TRBJ1-5; no reliable D call. The CDR3 contains 14 residues. Germline CDR1 KGHSH, CDR2 LQKENI. The V end was cut by 0 bases, the J end by 0 bases, with 3 bases between.

This chain joins TRBV25-1 and TRBJ2-1; TRBD1 matches at 8 bases. The germline CDR1 and CDR2 sequences are MGHDK and SYGVNS. There are 13 residues in the CDR3. With 4 bases clipped from V and 7 bases from J, the junction kept 3 bases outside the gene matches. This chain's CDR3 is CASSGQGLNEQFF. CDR3 in DNA: TGTGCCAGCAGTGGACAGGGGCTGAATGAGCAGTTCTTC.